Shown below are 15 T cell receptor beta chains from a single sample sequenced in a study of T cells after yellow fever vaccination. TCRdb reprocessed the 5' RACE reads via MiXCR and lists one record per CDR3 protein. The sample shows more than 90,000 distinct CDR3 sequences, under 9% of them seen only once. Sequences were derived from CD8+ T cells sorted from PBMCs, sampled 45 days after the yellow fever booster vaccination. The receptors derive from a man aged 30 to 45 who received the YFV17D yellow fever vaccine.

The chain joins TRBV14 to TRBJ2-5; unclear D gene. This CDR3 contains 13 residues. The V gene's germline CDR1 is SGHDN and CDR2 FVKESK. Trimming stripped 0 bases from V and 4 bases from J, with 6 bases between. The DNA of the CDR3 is TGTGCCAGCAGCCAAGATTACGGAGAGACCCAGTACTTC. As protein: CASSQDYGETQYF. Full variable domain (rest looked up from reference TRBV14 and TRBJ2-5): EAGVTQFPSHSVIEKGQTVTLRCDPISGHDNLYWYRRVMGKEIKFLLHFVKESKQDESGMPNNRFLAERTGGTYSTLKVQPAELEDSGVYFCASSQDYGETQYFGPGTRLLVL.

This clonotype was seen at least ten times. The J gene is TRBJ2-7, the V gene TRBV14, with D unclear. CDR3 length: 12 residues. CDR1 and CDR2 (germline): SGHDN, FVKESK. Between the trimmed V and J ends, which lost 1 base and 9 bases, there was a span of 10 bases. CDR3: CASSQAPGSQYF. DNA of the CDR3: TGTGCCAGCAGCCAAGCGCCGGGCTCGCAGTACTTC.

CDR3 in amino acids: CASSSINSQAYEQYF. The CDR3 DNA sequence: TGTGCCAGCAGCTCCATCAACTCTCAGGCCTACGAGCAGTACTTC. V and J are TRBV7-9 and TRBJ2-7; the D is unclear. Trimming took 4 bases from V and 2 from J, leaving 15 bases between them. The CDR3 has 15 amino acids. Germline V lookup: CDR1 SEHNR, CDR2 FQNEAQ (reference sequence).

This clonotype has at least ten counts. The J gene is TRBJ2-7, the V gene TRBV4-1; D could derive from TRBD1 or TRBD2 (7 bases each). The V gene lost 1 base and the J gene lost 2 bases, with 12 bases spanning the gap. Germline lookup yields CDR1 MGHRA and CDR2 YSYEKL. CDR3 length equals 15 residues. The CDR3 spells CASSQGQGGTYEQYF. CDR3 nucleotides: TGCGCCAGCAGCCAAGGACAGGGAGGGACCTACGAGCAGTACTTC.

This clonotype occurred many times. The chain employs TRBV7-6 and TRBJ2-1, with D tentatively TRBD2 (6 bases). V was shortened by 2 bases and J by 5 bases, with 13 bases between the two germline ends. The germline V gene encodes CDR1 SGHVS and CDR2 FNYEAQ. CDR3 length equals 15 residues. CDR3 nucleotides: TGTGCCAGCAGCTTATTTCCGGGAGTCCACAATGAGCAGTTCTTC. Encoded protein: CASSLFPGVHNEQFF.

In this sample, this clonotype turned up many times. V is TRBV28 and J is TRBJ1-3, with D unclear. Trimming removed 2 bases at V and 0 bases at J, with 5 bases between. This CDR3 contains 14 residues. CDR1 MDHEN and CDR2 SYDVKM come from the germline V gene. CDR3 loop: CASSLQISGNTIYF. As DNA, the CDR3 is TGTGCCAGCAGTTTACAGATCTCTGGAAACACCATATATTTT.

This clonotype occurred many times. Here the CDR3 DNA reads TGTGCCAGCAGCGGAACTAGCGGGAGGGCCTACAATGAGCAGTTCTTC. Protein product: CASSGTSGRAYNEQFF. This rearrangement joins TRBV9 to TRBJ2-1; 13 bases fit TRBD2. Germline CDR1 reads SGDLS; CDR2 reads YYNGEE. The CDR3 spans 16 residues. V trimming: 3 bases; J trimming: 2 bases; junction bases outside the gene matches: 2.

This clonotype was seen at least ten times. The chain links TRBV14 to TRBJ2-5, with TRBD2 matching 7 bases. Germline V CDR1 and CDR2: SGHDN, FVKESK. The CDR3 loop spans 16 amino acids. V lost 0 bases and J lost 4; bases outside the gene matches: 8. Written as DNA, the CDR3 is TGTGCCAGCAGCCAAGATGGCGGGAGTACTGTAGAGACCCAGTACTTC. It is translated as CASSQDGGSTVETQYF.

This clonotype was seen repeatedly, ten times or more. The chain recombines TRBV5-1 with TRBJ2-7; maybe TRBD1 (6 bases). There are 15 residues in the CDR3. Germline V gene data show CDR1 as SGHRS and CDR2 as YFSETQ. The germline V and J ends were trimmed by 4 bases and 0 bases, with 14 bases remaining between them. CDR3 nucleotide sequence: TGCGCCAGCAGCCCCTCGGACAGACCCTCCTACGAGCAGTACTTC. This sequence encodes CASSPSDRPSYEQYF.

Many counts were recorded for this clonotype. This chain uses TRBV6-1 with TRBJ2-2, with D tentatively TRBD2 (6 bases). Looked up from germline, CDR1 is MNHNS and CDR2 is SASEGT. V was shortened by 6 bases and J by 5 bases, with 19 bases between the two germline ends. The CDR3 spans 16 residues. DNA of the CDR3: TGTGCCAGCAGGACGGAGGGTGCGTCCTGGACCGGGGAGCTGTTTTTT. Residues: CASRTEGASWTGELFF.

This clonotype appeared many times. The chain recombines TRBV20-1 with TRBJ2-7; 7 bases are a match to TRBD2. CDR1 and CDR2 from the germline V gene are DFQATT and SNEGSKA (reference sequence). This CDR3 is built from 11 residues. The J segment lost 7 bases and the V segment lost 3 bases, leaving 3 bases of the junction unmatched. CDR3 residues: CSASPAGEQYF. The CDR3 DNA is TGCAGTGCTAGTCCAGCGGGGGAGCAGTACTTC.

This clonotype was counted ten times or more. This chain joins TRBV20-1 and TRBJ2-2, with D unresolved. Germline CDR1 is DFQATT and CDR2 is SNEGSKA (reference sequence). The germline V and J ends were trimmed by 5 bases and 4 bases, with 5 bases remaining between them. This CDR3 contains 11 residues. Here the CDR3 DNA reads TGCAGTGCTTGGGGCACCGGGGAGCTGTTTTTT. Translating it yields CSAWGTGELFF.

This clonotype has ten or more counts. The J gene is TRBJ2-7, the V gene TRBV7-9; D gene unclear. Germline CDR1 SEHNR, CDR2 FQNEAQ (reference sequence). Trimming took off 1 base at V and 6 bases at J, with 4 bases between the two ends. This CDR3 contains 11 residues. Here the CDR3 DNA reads TGTGCCAGCAGCTTAGGAATCGAGCAGTACTTC. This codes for CASSLGIEQYF.

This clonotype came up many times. CDR3 amino acids: CASSLPGLPYEQYF. The CDR3 DNA is TGTGCCAGCAGCCTCCCTGGACTACCATACGAGCAGTACTTC. The chain links TRBV6-2 or TRBV6-3 to TRBJ2-7, with D tentatively TRBD2 (6 bases). Deletions cut 6 bases from V and 4 bases from J, with 16 bases between. Germline V gives CDR1 MNHEY, CDR2 SVGEGT. This CDR3 is built from 14 residues.

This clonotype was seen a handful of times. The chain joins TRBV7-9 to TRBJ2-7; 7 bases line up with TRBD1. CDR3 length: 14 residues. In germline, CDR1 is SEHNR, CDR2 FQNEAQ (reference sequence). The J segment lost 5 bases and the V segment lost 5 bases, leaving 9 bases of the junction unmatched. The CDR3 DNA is TGTGCCAGCAGCCGGACGGGACAGTTCCACGAGCAGTACTTC. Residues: CASSRTGQFHEQYF.